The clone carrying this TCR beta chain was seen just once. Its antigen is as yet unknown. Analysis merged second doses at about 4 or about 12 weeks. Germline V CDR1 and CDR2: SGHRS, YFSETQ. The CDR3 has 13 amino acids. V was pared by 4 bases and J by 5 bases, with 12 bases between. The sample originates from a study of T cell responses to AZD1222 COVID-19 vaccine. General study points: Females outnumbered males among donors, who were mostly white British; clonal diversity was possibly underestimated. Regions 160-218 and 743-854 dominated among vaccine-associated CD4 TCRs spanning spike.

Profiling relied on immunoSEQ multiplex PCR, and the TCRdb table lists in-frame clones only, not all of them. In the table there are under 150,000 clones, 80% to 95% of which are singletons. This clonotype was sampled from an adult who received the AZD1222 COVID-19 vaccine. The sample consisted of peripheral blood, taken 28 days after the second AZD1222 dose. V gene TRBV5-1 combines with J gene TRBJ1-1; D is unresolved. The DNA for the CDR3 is TGCGCCAGCAGCCGGGCGGTGGCAACTGAAGCTTTCTTT. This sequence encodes CASSRAVATEAFF. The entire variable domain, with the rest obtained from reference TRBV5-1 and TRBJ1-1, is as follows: KAGVTQTPRYLIKTRGQQVTLSCSPISGHRSVSWYQQTPGQGLQFLFEYFSETQRNKGNFPGRFSGRQFSNSRSEMNVSTLELGDSALYLCASSRAVATEAFFGQGTRLTVV.